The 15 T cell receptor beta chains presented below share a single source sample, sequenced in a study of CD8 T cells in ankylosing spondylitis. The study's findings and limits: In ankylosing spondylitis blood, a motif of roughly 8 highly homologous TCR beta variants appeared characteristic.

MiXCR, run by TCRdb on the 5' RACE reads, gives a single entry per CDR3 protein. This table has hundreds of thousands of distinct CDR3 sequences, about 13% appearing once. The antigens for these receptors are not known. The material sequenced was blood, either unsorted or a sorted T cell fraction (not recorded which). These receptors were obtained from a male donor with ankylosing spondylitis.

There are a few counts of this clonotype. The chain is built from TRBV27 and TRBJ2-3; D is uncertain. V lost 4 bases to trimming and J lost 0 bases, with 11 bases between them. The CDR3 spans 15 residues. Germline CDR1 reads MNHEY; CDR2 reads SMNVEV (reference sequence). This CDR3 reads CASSWAGTSTDTQYF. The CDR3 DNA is TGTGCCAGCAGTTGGGCCGGCACTAGCACAGATACGCAGTATTTT.

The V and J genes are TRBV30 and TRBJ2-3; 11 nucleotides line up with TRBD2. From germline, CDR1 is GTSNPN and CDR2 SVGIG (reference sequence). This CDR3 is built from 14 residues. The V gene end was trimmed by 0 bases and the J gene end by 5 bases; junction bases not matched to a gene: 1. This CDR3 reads CAWSVGLAGDTQYF. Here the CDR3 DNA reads TGTGCCTGGAGTGTAGGACTAGCGGGAGATACGCAGTATTTT.

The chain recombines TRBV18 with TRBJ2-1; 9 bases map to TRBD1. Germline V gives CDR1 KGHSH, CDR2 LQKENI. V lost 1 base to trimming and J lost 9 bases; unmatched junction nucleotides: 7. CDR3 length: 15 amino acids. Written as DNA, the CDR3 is TGTGCCAGCTCACCACGAGGGGACAGGGCTTTTGAGCAGTTCTTC. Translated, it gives CASSPRGDRAFEQFF.

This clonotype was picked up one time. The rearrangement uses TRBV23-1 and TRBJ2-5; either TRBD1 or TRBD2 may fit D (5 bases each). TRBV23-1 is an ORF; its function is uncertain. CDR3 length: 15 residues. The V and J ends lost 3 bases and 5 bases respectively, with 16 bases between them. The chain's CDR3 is CASSHPVEEGETQYF. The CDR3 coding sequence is TGCGCCAGCAGTCACCCGGTGGAAGAGGGGGAGACCCAGTACTTC.

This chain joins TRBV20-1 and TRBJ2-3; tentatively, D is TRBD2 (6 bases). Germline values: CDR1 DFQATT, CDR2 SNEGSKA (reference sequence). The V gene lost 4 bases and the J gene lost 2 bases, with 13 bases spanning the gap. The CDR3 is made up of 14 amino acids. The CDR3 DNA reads TGCAGTGCTACCTGGGGACTCCCCACAGATACGCAGTATTTT. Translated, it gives CSATWGLPTDTQYF.

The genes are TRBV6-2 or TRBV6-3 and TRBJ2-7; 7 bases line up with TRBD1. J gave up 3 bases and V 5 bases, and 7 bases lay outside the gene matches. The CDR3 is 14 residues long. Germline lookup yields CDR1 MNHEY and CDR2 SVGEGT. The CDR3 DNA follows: TGTGCCAGCAGTGTATCGACAGGGTTCTACGAGCAGTACTTC. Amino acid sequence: CASSVSTGFYEQYF.

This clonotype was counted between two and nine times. CDR3 nucleotides: TGCGCCAGCAGTGAACACCGGGAGGGCTCCGGGGAGCTGTTTTTT. Protein sequence: CASSEHREGSGELFF. The chain recombines TRBV10-2 with TRBJ2-2; the match to TRBD2 covers 8 bases. J lost 6 bases, V lost 3 bases, and 6 bases had no gene match. The CDR3 spans 15 residues. CDR1 is WSHSY, CDR2 SAAADI, per germline.

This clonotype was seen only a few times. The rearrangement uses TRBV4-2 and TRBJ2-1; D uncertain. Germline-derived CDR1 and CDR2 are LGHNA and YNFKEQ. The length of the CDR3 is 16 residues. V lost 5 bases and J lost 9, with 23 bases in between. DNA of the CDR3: TGTGCCAGCAGCTCCCACCGACGGCAGTCCCAAAGTGAGCAGTTCTTC. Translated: CASSSHRRQSQSEQFF.

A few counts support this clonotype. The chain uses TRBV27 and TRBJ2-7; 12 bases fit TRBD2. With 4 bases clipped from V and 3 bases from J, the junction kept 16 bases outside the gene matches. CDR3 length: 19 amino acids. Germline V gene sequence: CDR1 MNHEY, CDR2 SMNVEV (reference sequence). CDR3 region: CASSSTSGTSGSPLYEQYV. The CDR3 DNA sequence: TGTGCCAGCAGTTCTACATCCGGGACTAGCGGGTCGCCCCTCTACGAGCAGTACGTC.

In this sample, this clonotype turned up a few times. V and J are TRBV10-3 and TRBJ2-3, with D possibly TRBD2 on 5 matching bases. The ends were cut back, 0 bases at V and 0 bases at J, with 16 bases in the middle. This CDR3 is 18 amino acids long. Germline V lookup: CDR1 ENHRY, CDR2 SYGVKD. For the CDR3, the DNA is TGTGCCATCAGTGAGTCGATATCGGCCGGGGTTAGCACAGATACGCAGTATTTT. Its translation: CAISESISAGVSTDTQYF.

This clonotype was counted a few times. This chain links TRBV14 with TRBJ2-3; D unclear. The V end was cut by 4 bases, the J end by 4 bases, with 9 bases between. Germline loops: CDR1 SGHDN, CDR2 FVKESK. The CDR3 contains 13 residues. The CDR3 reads CASSRLVADTQYF. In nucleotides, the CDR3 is TGTGCCAGCAGCCGCCTCGTTGCAGATACGCAGTATTTT.

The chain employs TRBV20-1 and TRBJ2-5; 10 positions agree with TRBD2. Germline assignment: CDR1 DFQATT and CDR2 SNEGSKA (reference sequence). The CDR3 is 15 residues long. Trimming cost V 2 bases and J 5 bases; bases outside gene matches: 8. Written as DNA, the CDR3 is TGCAGTGCTAGACCAGGTCTAGCGGGAGTGGAGACCCAGTACTTC. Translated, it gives CSARPGLAGVETQYF.

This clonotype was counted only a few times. In DNA, the CDR3 is TGCAGCGTTGAATCGGGCTACGAGCAGTACTTC. Protein: CSVESGYEQYF. V and J are TRBV29-1 and TRBJ2-7, with unresolved D. Germline V gene lookup returns CDR1 SQVTM and CDR2 ANQGSEA. V lost 2 bases to trimming and J lost 3 bases, with 5 bases between them. The CDR3 is 11 amino acids.

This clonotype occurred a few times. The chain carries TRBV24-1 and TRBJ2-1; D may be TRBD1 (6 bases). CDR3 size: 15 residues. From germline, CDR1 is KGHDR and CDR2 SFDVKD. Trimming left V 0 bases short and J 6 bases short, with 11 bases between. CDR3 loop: CATSDLDLDSNEQFF. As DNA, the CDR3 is TGTGCCACCAGTGATTTGGACCTGGACAGCAATGAGCAGTTCTTC.

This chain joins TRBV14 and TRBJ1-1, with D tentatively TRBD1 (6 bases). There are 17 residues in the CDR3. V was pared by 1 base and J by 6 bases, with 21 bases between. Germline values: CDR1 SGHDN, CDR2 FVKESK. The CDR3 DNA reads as TGTGCCAGCAGCCAAGTTTACCAGGGAAAGGGGGGCCCTGAAGCTTTCTTT. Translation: CASSQVYQGKGGPEAFF.